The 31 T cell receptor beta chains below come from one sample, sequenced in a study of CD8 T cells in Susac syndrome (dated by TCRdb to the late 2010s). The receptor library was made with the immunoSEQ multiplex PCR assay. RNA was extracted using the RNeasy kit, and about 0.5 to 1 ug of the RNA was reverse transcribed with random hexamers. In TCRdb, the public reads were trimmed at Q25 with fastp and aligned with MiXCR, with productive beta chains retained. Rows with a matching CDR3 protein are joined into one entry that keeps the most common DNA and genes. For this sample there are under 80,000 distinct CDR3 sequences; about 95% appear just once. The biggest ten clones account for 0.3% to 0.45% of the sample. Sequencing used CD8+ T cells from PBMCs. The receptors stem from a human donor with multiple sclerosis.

Here the CDR3 reads CSARGTSRYNEQFF. CDR3 bases: TGCAGTGCTAGAGGGACTAGCCGGTACAATGAGCAGTTCTTC. The chain is built from TRBV20-1 and TRBJ2-1, with 8 bases fitting TRBD2. CDR3 size: 14 residues. After removal of 1 base from V and 4 bases from J, the junction contained 3 bases not matched to a gene. Germline CDR1 and CDR2: DFQATT and SNEGSKA (reference sequence).

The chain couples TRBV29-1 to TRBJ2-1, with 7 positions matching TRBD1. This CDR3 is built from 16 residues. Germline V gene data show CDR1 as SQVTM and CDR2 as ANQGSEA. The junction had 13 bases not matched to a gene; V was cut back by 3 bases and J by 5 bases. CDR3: CSVEGRQTGTHNEQFF. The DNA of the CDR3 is TGCAGCGTTGAGGGTAGACAGACAGGGACCCACAATGAGCAGTTCTTC.

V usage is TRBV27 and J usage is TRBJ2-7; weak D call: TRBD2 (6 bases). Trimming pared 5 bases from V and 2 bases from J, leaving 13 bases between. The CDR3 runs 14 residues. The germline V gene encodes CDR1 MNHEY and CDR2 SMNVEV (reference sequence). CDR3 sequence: CASSTGTRAYEQYF. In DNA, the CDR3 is TGTGCCAGCAGTACCGGGACTCGGGCCTACGAGCAGTACTTC.

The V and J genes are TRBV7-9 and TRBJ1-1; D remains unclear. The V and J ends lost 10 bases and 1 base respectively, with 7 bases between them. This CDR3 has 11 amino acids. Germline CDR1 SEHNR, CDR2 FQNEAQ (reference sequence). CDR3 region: CATRGNTEAFF. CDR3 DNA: TGTGCCACCCGGGGGAACACTGAAGCTTTCTTT. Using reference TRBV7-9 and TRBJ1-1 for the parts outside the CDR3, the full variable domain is DTGVSQNPRHKITKRGQNVTFRCDPISEHNRLYWYRQTLGQGPEFLTYFQNEAQLEKSRLLSDRFSAERPKGSFSTLEIQRTEQGDSAMYLCATRGNTEAFFGQGTRLTVV.

The DNA of the CDR3 is TGTGCCAGCAGCTCCACAGGGAGGGAGCAGTACTTC. It codes for CASSSTGREQYF. V usage is TRBV7-2 and J usage is TRBJ2-7; D may match TRBD1 or TRBD2 (6 bases each). V was clipped by 4 bases and J by 7 bases, with 11 bases between them. Germline V gene sequence: CDR1 SGHTA, CDR2 FQGNSA. CDR3 length equals 12 residues.

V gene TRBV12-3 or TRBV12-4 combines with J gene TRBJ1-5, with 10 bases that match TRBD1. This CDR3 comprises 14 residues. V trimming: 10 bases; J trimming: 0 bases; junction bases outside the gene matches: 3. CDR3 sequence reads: CATGQGVSNQPQHF. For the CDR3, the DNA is TGTGCCACCGGACAGGGGGTTAGCAATCAGCCCCAGCATTTT.

The CDR3 nucleotides read TGCAGCGTTGTTCTGACAGGGGGAAGTCAGCCCCAGCATTTT. Protein sequence: CSVVLTGGSQPQHF. This chain links TRBV29-1 with TRBJ1-5; 9 positions agree with TRBD1. The germline V gene has CDR1 SQVTM and CDR2 ANQGSEA. V shed 4 bases, J shed 6 bases, and the junction held 7 bases outside the gene matches. The CDR3 loop spans 14 amino acids.

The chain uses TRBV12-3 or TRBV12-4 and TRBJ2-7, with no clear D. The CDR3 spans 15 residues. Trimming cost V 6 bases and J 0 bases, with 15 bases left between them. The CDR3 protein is CASSPGSLSSYEQYF. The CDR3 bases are TGTGCCAGCAGCCCCGGCAGCTTAAGCTCCTACGAGCAGTACTTC.

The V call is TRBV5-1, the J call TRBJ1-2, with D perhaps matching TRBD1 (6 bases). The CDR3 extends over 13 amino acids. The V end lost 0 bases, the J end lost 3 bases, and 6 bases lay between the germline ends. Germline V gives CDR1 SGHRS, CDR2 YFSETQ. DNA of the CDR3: TGCGCCAGCAGCTTGGAGGGGGACTATGGCTACACCTTC. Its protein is CASSLEGDYGYTF.

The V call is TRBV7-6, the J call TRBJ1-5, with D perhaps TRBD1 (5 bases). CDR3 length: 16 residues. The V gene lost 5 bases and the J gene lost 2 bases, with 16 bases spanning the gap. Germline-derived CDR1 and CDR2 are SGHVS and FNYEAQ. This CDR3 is CASSASGGGGNQPQHF. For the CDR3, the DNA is TGTGCCAGCAGCGCCTCCGGGGGAGGCGGCAATCAGCCCCAGCATTTT. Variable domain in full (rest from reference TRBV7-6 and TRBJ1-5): GAGVSQSPRYKVTKRGQDVALRCDPISGHVSLYWYRQALGQGPEFLTYFNYEAQQDKSGLPNDRFSAERPEGSISTLTIQRTEQRDSAMYRCASSASGGGGNQPQHFGDGTRLSIL.

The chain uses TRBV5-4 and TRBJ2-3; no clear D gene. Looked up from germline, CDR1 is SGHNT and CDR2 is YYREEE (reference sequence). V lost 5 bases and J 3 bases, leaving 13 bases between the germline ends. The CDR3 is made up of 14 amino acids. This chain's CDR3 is CASRVAFETDTQYF. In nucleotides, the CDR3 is TGTGCCAGCAGGGTAGCCTTTGAAACAGATACGCAGTATTTT. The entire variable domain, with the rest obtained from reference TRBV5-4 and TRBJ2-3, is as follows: ETGVTQSPTHLIKTRGQQVTLRCSSQSGHNTVSWYQQALGQGPQFIFQYYREEENGRGNFPPRFSGLQFPNYSSELNVNALELDDSALYLCASRVAFETDTQYFGPGTRLTVL.

Written as DNA, the CDR3 is TGTGCCAGCAGCGTAAGGGGGGGAGACACCGGGGAGCTGTTTTTT. Translated, it gives CASSVRGGDTGELFF. The chain combines TRBV9 with TRBJ2-2; tentatively, D is TRBD2 (7 bases). Germline CDR1 is SGDLS and CDR2 is YYNGEE. CDR3 size: 15 residues. V was cut by 1 base and J by 3 bases, with 10 bases left in between.

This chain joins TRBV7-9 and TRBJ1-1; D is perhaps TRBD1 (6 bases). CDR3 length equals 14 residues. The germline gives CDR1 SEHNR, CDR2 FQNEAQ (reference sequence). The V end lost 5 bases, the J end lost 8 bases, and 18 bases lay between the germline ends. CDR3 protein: CASSPSQGSGEAFF. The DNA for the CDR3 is TGTGCCAGCAGCCCTTCCCAGGGGAGCGGAGAAGCTTTCTTT.

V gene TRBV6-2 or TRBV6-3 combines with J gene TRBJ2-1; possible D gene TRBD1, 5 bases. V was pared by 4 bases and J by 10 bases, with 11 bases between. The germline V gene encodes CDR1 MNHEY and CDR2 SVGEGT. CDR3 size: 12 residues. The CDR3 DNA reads TGTGCCAGCAGTTGGGTCAGGGTAGAGCAGTTCTTC. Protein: CASSWVRVEQFF.

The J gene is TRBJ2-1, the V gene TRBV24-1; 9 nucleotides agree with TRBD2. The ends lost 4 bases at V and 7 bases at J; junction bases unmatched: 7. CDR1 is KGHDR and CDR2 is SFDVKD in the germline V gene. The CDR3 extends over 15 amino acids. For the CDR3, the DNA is TGTGCCACCAGTGACCGCTGGACTAGCGCTAATGAGCAGTTCTTC. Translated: CATSDRWTSANEQFF.

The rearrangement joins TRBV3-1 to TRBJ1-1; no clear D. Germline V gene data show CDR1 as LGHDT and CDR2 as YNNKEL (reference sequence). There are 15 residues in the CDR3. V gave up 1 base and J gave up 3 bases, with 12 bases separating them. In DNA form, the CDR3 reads TGTGCCAGCAGCCAAGTTCACAGAACGGACACTGAAGCTTTCTTT. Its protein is CASSQVHRTDTEAFF.

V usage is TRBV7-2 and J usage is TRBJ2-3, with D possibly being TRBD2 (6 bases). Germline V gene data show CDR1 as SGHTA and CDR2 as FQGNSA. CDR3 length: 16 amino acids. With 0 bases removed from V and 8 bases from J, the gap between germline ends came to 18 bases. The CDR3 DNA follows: TGTGCCAGCAGCTTAGCCTCGACTAGTTGGGTCGGTACGCAGTATTTT. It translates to CASSLASTSWVGTQYF.

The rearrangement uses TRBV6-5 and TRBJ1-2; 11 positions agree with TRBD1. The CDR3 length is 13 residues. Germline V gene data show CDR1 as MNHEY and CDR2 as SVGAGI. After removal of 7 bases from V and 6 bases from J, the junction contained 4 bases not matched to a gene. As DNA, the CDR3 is TGTGCCAGCACCGGACAGGGGGCCGATGGCTACACCTTC. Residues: CASTGQGADGYTF.

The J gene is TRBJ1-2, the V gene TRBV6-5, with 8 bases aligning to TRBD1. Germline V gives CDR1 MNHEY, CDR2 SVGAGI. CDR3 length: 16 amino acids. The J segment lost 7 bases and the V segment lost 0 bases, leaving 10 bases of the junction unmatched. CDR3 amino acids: CASSYSDRVNSGGYTF. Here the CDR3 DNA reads TGTGCCAGCAGTTACTCGGACAGGGTGAACAGTGGTGGCTACACCTTC.

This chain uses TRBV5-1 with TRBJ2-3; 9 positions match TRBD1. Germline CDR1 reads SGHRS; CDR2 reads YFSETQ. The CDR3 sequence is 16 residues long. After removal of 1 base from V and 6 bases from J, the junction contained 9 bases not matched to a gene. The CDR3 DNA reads TGCGCCAGCAGCTTGACGAGGGACAGGGCCCGGGATACGCAGTATTTT. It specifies CASSLTRDRARDTQYF.

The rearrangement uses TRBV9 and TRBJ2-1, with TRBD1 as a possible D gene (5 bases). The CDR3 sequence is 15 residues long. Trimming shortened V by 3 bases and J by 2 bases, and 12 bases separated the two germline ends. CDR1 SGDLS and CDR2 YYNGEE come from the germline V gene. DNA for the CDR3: TGTGCCAGCAGCGCGTTCCAAGGGGCCTACAATGAGCAGTTCTTC. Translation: CASSAFQGAYNEQFF.

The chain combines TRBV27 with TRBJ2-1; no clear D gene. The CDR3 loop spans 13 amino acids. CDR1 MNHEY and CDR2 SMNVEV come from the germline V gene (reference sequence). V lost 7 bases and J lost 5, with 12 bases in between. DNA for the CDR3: TGTGCCAGCAATTTCCTCGACAACAATGAGCAGTTCTTC. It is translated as CASNFLDNNEQFF.

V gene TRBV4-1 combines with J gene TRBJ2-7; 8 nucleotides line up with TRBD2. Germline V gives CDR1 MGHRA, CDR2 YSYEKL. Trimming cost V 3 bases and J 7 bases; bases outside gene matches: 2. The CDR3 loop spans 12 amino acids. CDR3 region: CASSQGLGEQYF. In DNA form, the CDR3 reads TGCGCCAGCAGCCAGGGACTAGGAGAGCAGTACTTC.

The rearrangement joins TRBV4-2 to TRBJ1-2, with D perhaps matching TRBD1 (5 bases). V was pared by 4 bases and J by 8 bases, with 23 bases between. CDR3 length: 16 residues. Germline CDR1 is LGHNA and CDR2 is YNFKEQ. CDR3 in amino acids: CASSPAVDTGDRGYTF. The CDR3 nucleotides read TGTGCCAGCAGCCCCGCTGTTGACACAGGAGATAGGGGCTACACCTTC.

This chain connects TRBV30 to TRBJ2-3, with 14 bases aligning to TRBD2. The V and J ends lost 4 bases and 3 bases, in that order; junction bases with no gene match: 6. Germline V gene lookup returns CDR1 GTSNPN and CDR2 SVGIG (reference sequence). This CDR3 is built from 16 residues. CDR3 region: CAWNPTSGRATDTQYF. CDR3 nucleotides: TGTGCCTGGAACCCGACTAGCGGGAGGGCAACAGATACGCAGTATTTT. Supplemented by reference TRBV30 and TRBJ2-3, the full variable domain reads SQTIHQWPATLVQPVGSPLSLECTVEGTSNPNLYWYRQAAGRGLQLLFYSVGIGQISSEVPQNLSASRPQDRQFILSSKKLLLSDSGFYLCAWNPTSGRATDTQYFGPGTRLTVL.

CDR3 in DNA: TGTGCTAGTGGTTTGTCAACCCTAGGAGGGCTTGGAAATCAGCCCCAGCATTTT. It translates to CASGLSTLGGLGNQPQHF. The V and J genes are TRBV12-5 and TRBJ1-5; D unclear. V lost 2 bases, J lost 4 bases, and 21 bases lay in between. This CDR3 is built from 18 residues. Germline CDR1 is LGHNT and CDR2 is FRNRAP.

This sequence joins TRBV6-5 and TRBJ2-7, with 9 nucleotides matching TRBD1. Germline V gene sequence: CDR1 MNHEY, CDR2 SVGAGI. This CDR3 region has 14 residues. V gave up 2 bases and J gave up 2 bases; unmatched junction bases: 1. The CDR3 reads CASSYGTGPYEQYF. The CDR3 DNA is TGTGCCAGCAGTTACGGGACAGGGCCCTACGAGCAGTACTTC.

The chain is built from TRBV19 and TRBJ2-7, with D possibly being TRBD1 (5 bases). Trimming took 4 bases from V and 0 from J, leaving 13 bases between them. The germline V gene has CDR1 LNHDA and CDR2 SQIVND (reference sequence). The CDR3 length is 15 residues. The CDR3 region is CASSKGLPRSYEQYF. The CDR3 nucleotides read TGTGCCAGTAGTAAGGGGCTCCCTCGCTCCTACGAGCAGTACTTC.

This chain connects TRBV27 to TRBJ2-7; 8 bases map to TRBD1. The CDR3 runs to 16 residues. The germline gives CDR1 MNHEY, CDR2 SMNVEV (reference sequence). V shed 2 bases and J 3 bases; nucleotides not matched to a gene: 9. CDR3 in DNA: TGTGCCAGCAGTTTAGGGGGCGGGACAGGCCGCTACGAGCAGTACTTC. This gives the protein CASSLGGGTGRYEQYF.

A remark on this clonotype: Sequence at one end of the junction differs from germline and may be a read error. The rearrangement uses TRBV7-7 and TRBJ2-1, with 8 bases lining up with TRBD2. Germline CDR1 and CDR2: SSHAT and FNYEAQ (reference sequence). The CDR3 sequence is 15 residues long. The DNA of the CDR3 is TGTGCTAGCAGCGTAAGCGGGGGTGCCTACAATGAGCAGTTCTTC. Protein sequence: CASSVSGGAYNEQFF. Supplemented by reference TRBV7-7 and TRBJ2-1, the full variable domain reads GAGVSQSPRYKVTKRGQDVTLRCDPISSHATLYWYQQALGQGPEFLTYFNYEAQPDKSGLPSDRFSAERPEGSISTLTIQRTEQRDSAMYRCASSVSGGAYNEQFFGPGTRLTVL.

CDR3 sequence: CASSLGGDTQYF. In DNA, the CDR3 is TGTGCCAGTAGCCTCGGGGGGGATACGCAGTATTTT. The chain employs TRBV19 and TRBJ2-3, with 7 positions matching TRBD2. This CDR3 comprises 12 residues. The junction had 3 bases not matched to a gene; V was cut back by 6 bases and J by 6 bases. The germline CDR1 and CDR2 sequences are LNHDA and SQIVND (reference sequence). Full variable domain (missing parts from reference TRBV19 and TRBJ2-3): DGGITQSPKYLFRKEGQNVTLSCEQNLNHDAMYWYRQDPGQGLRLIYYSQIVNDFQKGDIAEGYSVSREKKESFPLTVTSAQKNPTAFYLCASSLGGDTQYFGPGTRLTVL.